Shown below are 12 T cell receptor beta chains from a single sample sequenced in a study of blood T cell dynamics during melanoma immunotherapy. Profiled with immunoSEQ multiplex PCR; TCRdb holds only in-frame clones, not every one. The data show fewer than 13,000 clones, with around 87% seen just once and approximately 6.9% held by the top ten. Time point noted: week 3, after first cycle of checkpoint inhibitor. The input for sequencing was blood, taken from a patient treated with checkpoint blockade. These receptors originate from a human donor with melanoma.

The CDR3 nucleotides are TGTGCCAGCAGCCCGACTAGCGGGGGGACGGATGAGCAGTTCTTC. The encoded protein is CASSPTSGGTDEQFF. The chain has TRBV11-3 and TRBJ2-1; 13 bases are shared with TRBD2. Germline V gives CDR1 SGHNT, CDR2 YENEEA. The CDR3 has 15 residues. V lost 5 bases, J lost 8 bases, and 6 bases stayed unmatched.

This clone showed up just a few times. The chain couples TRBV2 to TRBJ1-6, with a possible D match to TRBD1 (5 bases). Germline CDR1 reads SNHLY; CDR2 reads FYNNEI. With 6 bases removed from V and 2 bases from J, the gap between germline ends came to 5 bases. The CDR3 consists of 13 residues. DNA of the CDR3: TGTGCCAGCAGAGGGGCCTATAATTCACCCCTCCACTTT. Its translation is CASRGAYNSPLHF.

V gene TRBV2 combines with J gene TRBJ1-5, with 7 bases lining up with TRBD1. CDR1 is SNHLY and CDR2 is FYNNEI in the germline V gene. The CDR3 sequence is 15 residues long. Germline trimming cut 8 bases from V and 6 bases from J; bases unmatched to any gene: 13. CDR3 sequence (DNA): TGTGCCAGCTCCCCTCCAGGGGGTCTCGTTCAGCCCCAGCATTTT. This encodes CASSPPGGLVQPQHF.

The chain recombines TRBV27 with TRBJ1-2; TRBD1 agrees at 8 bases. CDR1 MNHEY and CDR2 SMNVEV come from the germline V gene (reference sequence). This CDR3 has 16 residues. Trimming took 7 bases from V and 5 from J; bases not matched to a gene: 15. CDR3 sequence: CASIFRDRSYFYGYTF. CDR3 nucleotides: TGTGCCAGCATTTTCCGGGACAGGAGCTATTTTTATGGCTACACCTTC.

This rearrangement joins TRBV18 to TRBJ2-7; 11 nucleotides match TRBD2. V lost 6 bases, J lost 3 bases, and 4 bases stayed unmatched. This CDR3 is built from 14 residues. Germline V CDR1 and CDR2: KGHSH, LQKENI. The CDR3 sequence is CASSLGLAGYEQYF. In DNA form, the CDR3 reads TGTGCCAGCTCTCTAGGACTAGCGGGCTACGAGCAGTACTTC.

J is TRBJ1-5 and V is TRBV19; 9 positions agree with TRBD1. CDR1 LNHDA and CDR2 SQIVND come from the germline V gene (reference sequence). This CDR3 is 16 amino acids long. Losses at the gene ends were 4 bases for V and 7 bases for J; bases not matched to a gene: 11. CDR3 bases: TGTGCCAGTAGTACCTCCGGGACAGGGTACGGGCAGCCCCAGCATTTT. This sequence encodes CASSTSGTGYGQPQHF.

The V and J genes are TRBV19 and TRBJ2-5; TRBD1 agrees at 8 bases. In germline, CDR1 is LNHDA, CDR2 SQIVND (reference sequence). This CDR3 has 13 amino acids. V dropped 5 bases and J dropped 6; count of bases not matched to a gene: 5. CDR3 coding DNA: TGTGCCAGTAGTGACAGGGGAGCACAGACCCAGTACTTC. Translating gives CASSDRGAQTQYF.

The rearrangement links TRBV7-2 to TRBJ2-7; 7 bases match TRBD1. The CDR3 totals 14 residues. With 5 bases clipped from V and 3 bases from J, the junction kept 7 bases outside the gene matches. CDR1 is SGHTA and CDR2 is FQGNSA in the germline V gene. CDR3: CASSDDRVDYEQYF. CDR3 coding DNA: TGTGCCAGCAGCGATGACAGGGTTGACTACGAGCAGTACTTC.

The V call is TRBV7-8, the J call TRBJ2-7, with unresolved D. This CDR3 spans 14 amino acids. V was trimmed by 5 bases and J by 0 bases, leaving 11 bases between them. Germline CDR1 reads SGHVS; CDR2 reads FQNEAQ. CDR3 in DNA: TGTGCCAGCAGCCCCTCCAGGAGCTCCTACGAGCAGTACTTC. Its translation: CASSPSRSSYEQYF.

The V and J genes are TRBV19 and TRBJ2-6, with TRBD1 as a possible D gene (6 bases). The CDR3 length is 18 residues. Trimming shortened V by 3 bases and J by 3 bases, and 18 bases separated the two germline ends. Germline CDR1 reads LNHDA; CDR2 reads SQIVND (reference sequence). The CDR3: CASSMLGQRAHGANVLTF. The CDR3 DNA reads as TGTGCCAGTAGTATGCTAGGACAGAGGGCGCATGGGGCCAACGTCCTGACTTTC.

This clone has only one observation. The rearrangement uses TRBV5-1 and TRBJ2-4; weak D call: TRBD2 (6 bases). The V gene lost 4 bases and the J gene lost 2 bases, with 16 bases spanning the gap. The germline V gene encodes CDR1 SGHRS and CDR2 YFSETQ. The CDR3 loop spans 16 amino acids. The CDR3, as DNA: TGCGCCAGCAGCCCAAGCGGGCTTAATTCCAAAAACATTCAGTACTTC. It is translated as CASSPSGLNSKNIQYF.

The rearrangement links TRBV7-2 to TRBJ2-5, with 9 bases aligning to TRBD2. The CDR3 is made up of 15 amino acids. The germline V gene encodes CDR1 SGHTA and CDR2 FQGNSA. Trimming cost V 2 bases and J 5 bases; bases outside gene matches: 6. CDR3 amino acids: CASSLRRGGPETQYF. CDR3 nucleotides: TGTGCCAGCAGCTTACGGCGGGGGGGCCCTGAGACCCAGTACTTC.